These 22 T cell receptor beta chains were sequenced from one sample in a study of cytomegalovirus exposure and HLA in healthy donors. Primers for the PCR totalled 60 Vbeta and 13 Jbeta. The protocol was immunoSEQ multiplex PCR, while the TCRdb copy is restricted to in-frame clones and leaves out a portion. The top ten hold approximately 3.9% of the sample, which has some 110,000 clones, 75% to 85% seen once. Specimen: PBMCs. Receptors were obtained from a man aged 40-50 years in good health and CMV-seronegative.

The chain carries TRBV5-1 and TRBJ1-1; a possible D gene is TRBD1 (5 bases). The CDR3 has 16 residues. Looked up from germline, CDR1 is SGHRS and CDR2 is YFSETQ. Trimming pared 0 bases from V and 1 base from J, leaving 13 bases between. The CDR3 nucleotides read TGCGCCAGCAGCTTGGAAGGGTCCGGGGGGAACACTGAAGCTTTCTTT. This codes for CASSLEGSGGNTEAFF.

The rearrangement uses TRBV12-5 and TRBJ1-1; D not certain. The CDR3 consists of 14 residues. The V gene lost 3 bases and the J gene lost 5 bases, with 13 bases spanning the gap. Germline CDR1 LGHNT, CDR2 FRNRAP. The CDR3 DNA reads TGTGCTAGTGGTTTCTATCGTAGTATGACTGAAGCTTTCTTT. Translated, it gives CASGFYRSMTEAFF.

Only a few counts were recorded for this clone. The chain uses TRBV19 and TRBJ1-1; D not certain. CDR1 is LNHDA and CDR2 is SQIVND in the germline V gene (reference sequence). Trimming removed 7 bases at V and 4 bases at J, with 13 bases between. There are 13 residues in the CDR3. CDR3 sequence (DNA): TGTGCCAGTACCCCCCCCCACAGCACTGAAGCTTTCTTT. This translates into CASTPPHSTEAFF.

The gene calls are TRBV6-6 and TRBJ1-3; D unresolved. Trimming stripped 2 bases from V and 2 bases from J, with 10 bases between. Germline V lookup: CDR1 MNHNY, CDR2 SVGAGI (reference sequence). The CDR3 totals 15 residues. In DNA form, the CDR3 reads TGTGCCAGCAGTTACCTTACATCAGCTGGAAACACCATATATTTT. It encodes CASSYLTSAGNTIYF.

This clone was recorded a few times. The chain recombines TRBV29-1 with TRBJ1-1; no definite D call. The germline CDR1 and CDR2 sequences are SQVTM and ANQGSEA. The CDR3 length is 12 residues. The V and J ends lost 2 bases and 7 bases respectively, with 11 bases between them. CDR3 sequence: CSVERENFEAFF. In DNA, the CDR3 is TGCAGCGTTGAAAGGGAGAATTTTGAAGCTTTCTTT.

The V call is TRBV2, the J call TRBJ2-1, with 7 nucleotides matching TRBD2. Germline V CDR1 and CDR2: SNHLY, FYNNEI. With V trimmed by 2 bases and J by 9 bases, 7 bases remained unmatched. This CDR3 contains 14 residues. This chain's CDR3 is CASSELGSGGEQFF. DNA of the CDR3: TGTGCCAGCAGTGAACTAGGTTCGGGGGGTGAGCAGTTCTTC.

The J gene is TRBJ1-1, the V gene TRBV20-1; TRBD1 agrees at 7 bases. J lost 11 bases, V lost 5 bases, and 8 bases had no gene match. Germline V gene lookup returns CDR1 DFQATT and CDR2 SNEGSKA (reference sequence). The CDR3 has 11 amino acids. The CDR3 nucleotides read TGCAGTGCTTATGGAGGGGGCGACGCTTTCTTT. This sequence encodes CSAYGGGDAFF.

The V gene is TRBV5-5, the J gene TRBJ2-3; the D gene is possibly TRBD2 (7 bases). This CDR3 has 16 amino acids. V lost 5 bases and J 2 bases, leaving 18 bases between the germline ends. Germline V gene lookup returns CDR1 SGHKS and CDR2 YYEKEE (reference sequence). This CDR3 is CASSFKGGVLTDTQYF. The DNA of the CDR3 is TGTGCCAGCAGTTTTAAGGGGGGGGTACTCACAGATACGCAGTATTTT.

V is TRBV28 and J is TRBJ1-2; tentative D call: TRBD1 (5 bases). CDR1 is MDHEN and CDR2 is SYDVKM in the germline V gene. The V end lost 4 bases, the J end lost 2 bases, and 11 bases lay between the germline ends. The CDR3 extends over 14 amino acids. The CDR3 sequence is CASSSSTANYGYTF. The CDR3 DNA sequence: TGTGCCAGCAGTTCGTCGACAGCCAACTATGGCTACACCTTC.

V usage is TRBV15 and J usage is TRBJ2-2; TRBD1 might be the D (6 bases). The CDR3 has 14 residues. Germline assignment: CDR1 LNHNV and CDR2 YYDKDF (reference sequence). V was cut by 1 base and J by 4 bases, with 7 bases left in between. The CDR3 DNA reads as TGTGCCACCAGCAGAGGGACAGCCACCGGGGAGCTGTTTTTT. It codes for CATSRGTATGELFF.

The rearrangement links TRBV13 to TRBJ2-7; possibly TRBD2 for D (6 bases). The CDR3 covers 16 residues. Trimming removed 4 bases from V and 6 bases from J, with 22 bases in between. Germline V gene lookup returns CDR1 PRHDT and CDR2 FYEKMQ (reference sequence). CDR3 loop: CASSSRSGRGVIEQYF. The DNA for the CDR3 is TGTGCCAGCAGCTCCAGATCTGGGCGCGGGGTAATCGAGCAGTACTTC.

The chain links TRBV18 to TRBJ1-4, with D unclear. Between the trimmed V and J ends, which lost 6 bases and 7 bases, there was a span of 12 bases. Germline CDR1 is KGHSH and CDR2 is LQKENI. The CDR3 is made up of 13 amino acids. The CDR3 DNA is TGTGCCAGCTCGTTATCCGGCGGTGAAAAACTGTTTTTT. Residues: CASSLSGGEKLFF.

The chain employs TRBV7-2 and TRBJ2-2; 8 nucleotides line up with TRBD2. V was clipped by 8 bases and J by 3 bases; unmatched bases: 14. Germline V gene sequence: CDR1 SGHTA, CDR2 FQGNSA. There are 17 residues in the CDR3. This chain's CDR3 is CASAPSGGSGDTGELFF. CDR3 bases: TGTGCCAGCGCCCCCAGCGGCGGTAGCGGGGACACCGGGGAGCTGTTTTTT. The full variable domain, in which reference TRBV7-2 and TRBJ2-2 provide the parts outside the CDR3, is GAGVSQSPSNKVTEKGKDVELRCDPISGHTALYWYRQSLGQGLEFLIYFQGNSAPDKSGLPSDRFSAERTGGSVSTLTIQRTQQEDSAVYLCASAPSGGSGDTGELFFGEGSRLTVL.

This chain connects TRBV28 to TRBJ1-6; D remains unclear. Trimming pared 2 bases from V and 9 bases from J, leaving 5 bases between. The CDR3 is made up of 12 amino acids. From germline, CDR1 is MDHEN and CDR2 SYDVKM. CDR3 in DNA: TGTGCCAGCAGTTTACAGTCTTCACCCCTCCACTTT. Protein sequence: CASSLQSSPLHF.

The gene calls are TRBV5-5 and TRBJ1-4, with D tentatively TRBD1 (5 bases). The CDR3 extends over 14 amino acids. The ends were cut back, 2 bases at V and 3 bases at J, with 8 bases in the middle. The germline V gene encodes CDR1 SGHKS and CDR2 YYEKEE (reference sequence). Here the CDR3 DNA reads TGTGCCAGCAGCTTCGACAGCTCTAATGAAAAACTGTTTTTT. It specifies CASSFDSSNEKLFF.

This clone has just one count. This sequence joins TRBV7-7 and TRBJ2-3; 7 bases match TRBD1. This CDR3 has 14 residues. The V gene end was trimmed by 0 bases and the J gene end by 6 bases; junction bases not matched to a gene: 3. Per the germline V gene, CDR1 is SSHAT and CDR2 is FNYEAQ (reference sequence). CDR3 protein: CASSLAGTDDTQYF. The CDR3 nucleotides read TGTGCCAGCAGCTTAGCCGGGACAGACGATACGCAGTATTTT.

This rearrangement joins TRBV6-1 to TRBJ1-5; 8 bases agree with TRBD1. The CDR3 extends over 15 amino acids. Unmatched junction bases numbered 9, after V lost 6 bases and J lost 5 bases. CDR1 and CDR2 from the germline V gene are MNHNS and SASEGT. CDR3 region: CASRGGTGSHQPQHF. The CDR3 coding sequence is TGTGCCAGCAGAGGAGGGACAGGATCTCATCAGCCCCAGCATTTT.

There are a few counts of this clone. V is TRBV25-1 and J is TRBJ2-1; D is perhaps TRBD2 (7 bases). Trimming took 5 bases from V and 2 from J, leaving 13 bases between them. CDR3 size: 15 residues. The germline gives CDR1 MGHDK, CDR2 SYGVNS. The CDR3 spells CASSQGGTTYNEQFF. In DNA, the CDR3 is TGTGCCAGCAGTCAAGGGGGGACTACCTACAATGAGCAGTTCTTC.

The chain couples TRBV6-5 to TRBJ2-7; D unclear. This CDR3 region has 14 residues. The germline V gene has CDR1 MNHEY and CDR2 SVGAGI. The V end lost 6 bases, the J end lost 0 bases, and 12 bases lay between the germline ends. The CDR3: CASRGGMYSYEQYF. Written as DNA, the CDR3 is TGTGCCAGCAGAGGCGGCATGTACTCCTACGAGCAGTACTTC.

This clone was picked up a small number of times. One junction end does not reproduce the germline sequence, and a read error may be involved. The chain links TRBV6-5 to TRBJ1-2, with a possible D match to TRBD1 (6 bases). Looked up from germline, CDR1 is MNHEY and CDR2 is SVGAGI. The CDR3 has 14 residues. The CDR3 coding sequence is TGTGCCAGCAGTTACCAACAGGGTAACTTTGGCTACACCTTC. Translated, it gives CASSYQQGNFGYTF.

In this sample, this clone turned up once. Other DNA sequences in this specimen translate into the identical CDR3. V is TRBV18 and J is TRBJ1-2; 7 nucleotides align to TRBD1. This CDR3 is built from 14 residues. V was pared by 2 bases and J by 2 bases, with 2 bases of the junction left unmatched. CDR1 is KGHSH and CDR2 is LQKENI in the germline V gene. CDR3 protein: CASSPGTANYGYTF. In DNA form, the CDR3 reads TGTGCCAGCTCACCAGGGACAGCGAACTATGGCTACACCTTC.

The chain joins TRBV2 to TRBJ2-7, with D possibly being TRBD1 (5 bases). The CDR3 runs 14 residues. The ends were cut back, 4 bases at V and 6 bases at J, with 16 bases in the middle. Germline V gene data show CDR1 as SNHLY and CDR2 as FYNNEI. The CDR3 DNA reads TGTGCCAGCAGTGGAAGGACACCGAAAACCGAGCAGTACTTC. Translated, it gives CASSGRTPKTEQYF. Together with reference TRBV2 and TRBJ2-7, the CDR3 gives the full variable domain: EPEVTQTPSHQVTQMGQEVILRCVPISNHLYFYWYRQILGQKVEFLVSFYNNEISEKSEIFDDQFSVERPDGSNFTLKIRSTKLEDSAMYFCASSGRTPKTEQYFGPGTRLTVT.